The clone carrying this T cell receptor (beta chain) was found once. This record comes from a study of cytomegalovirus exposure and HLA in healthy donors. 13 Jbeta primers and 60 Vbeta primers were used for the PCR. Here immunoSEQ multiplex PCR was the method, and the copy in TCRdb shows in-frame clones only, minus some. The sample has 90,000 to 140,000 clones; approximately 70% are singletons. Germline trimming cut 3 bases from V and 9 bases from J; bases unmatched to any gene: 8. CDR1 LGHNA and CDR2 YNFKEQ come from the germline V gene. The CDR3 contains 15 residues. The receptor comes from a man aged 30 to 45 in good health and CMV-seronegative. The chain employs TRBV4-2 and TRBJ2-1; the match to TRBD2 covers 10 bases. The sequenced sample was PBMCs. DNA for the CDR3: TGTGCCAGCAGCCAGGGTTCTAGCGGGAGATCTGAGCAGTTCTTC. Encoded protein: CASSQGSSGRSEQFF.